What follows are 17 T cell receptor beta chains derived from one specimen sequenced in a study of PD-1 blockade in classical Hodgkin lymphoma. This table comes from immunoSEQ multiplex PCR, and its TCRdb copy is limited to in-frame clones, with some not included. The table has roughly 90,000 clones, about four fifths seen once; the top ten hold around 17%. Every patient relapsed after autologous stem cell transplantation, and brentuximab vedotin exposure varied. The sample consisted of peripheral blood mononuclear cells (PBMCs), taken before the second cycle of nivolumab. The receptor source for this set is a human donor with classical Hodgkin lymphoma.

The chain carries TRBV5-1 and TRBJ2-7, with D tentatively TRBD1 (5 bases). Germline lookup yields CDR1 SGHRS and CDR2 YFSETQ. This CDR3 is built from 15 residues. V was clipped by 0 bases and J by 0 bases, with 10 bases between them. The CDR3 DNA sequence: TGCGCCAGCAGCTTGGAAGGGGTACCCTCCTACGAGCAGTACTTC. Amino acids: CASSLEGVPSYEQYF.

V usage is TRBV10-2 and J usage is TRBJ1-5, with a tentative D call TRBD1 (5 bases). Trimming took 8 bases from V and 5 from J, leaving 19 bases between them. The CDR3 runs to 15 residues. CDR1 is WSHSY, CDR2 SAAADI, per germline. The CDR3 sequence: CASAEGRLGYQPQHF. The CDR3 coding sequence is TGCGCCAGCGCTGAGGGACGGTTGGGGTATCAGCCCCAGCATTTT.

V is TRBV2 and J is TRBJ1-3; TRBD1 matches at 10 bases. Per germline, CDR1 SNHLY and CDR2 FYNNEI. The CDR3 runs to 14 residues. The trim removed 7 bases at V and 2 bases at J, leaving 2 bases unmatched. The CDR3 DNA follows: TGTGCCAGCACCGGACAGGGGGCTGGAAACACCATATATTTT. Translation: CASTGQGAGNTIYF.

CDR3 coding DNA: TGTGCCAGCAGCCCCCGTGCGGGGAGAGGCACCGGGGAGCTGTTTTTT. It specifies CASSPRAGRGTGELFF. The chain carries TRBV11-1 and TRBJ2-2; TRBD2 might be the D (6 bases). This CDR3 is 16 amino acids long. CDR1 is SGHAT and CDR2 is FQDESV in the germline V gene (reference sequence). With 5 bases removed from V and 4 bases from J, the gap between germline ends came to 17 bases.

The V call is TRBV11-3, the J call TRBJ2-3; 10 nucleotides align to TRBD2. The CDR3 extends over 15 amino acids. V dropped 4 bases and J dropped 1; count of bases not matched to a gene: 2. The germline V gene has CDR1 SGHNT and CDR2 YENEEA. The CDR3 nucleotides read TGTGCCAGCAGCTCCGGGACTAGCGGCACAGATACGCAGTATTTT. Protein: CASSSGTSGTDTQYF.

The rearrangement joins TRBV10-3 to TRBJ2-7, with D perhaps matching TRBD2 (7 bases). Per germline, CDR1 ENHRY and CDR2 SYGVKD. The V end lost 10 bases, the J end lost 2 bases, and 21 bases lay between the germline ends. This CDR3 is 15 amino acids long. The CDR3 spells CATQDGSGGTYEQYF. As DNA, the CDR3 is TGTGCCACCCAAGACGGGTCGGGGGGCACCTACGAGCAGTACTTC.

This chain joins TRBV10-3 and TRBJ2-3; D remains unclear. Germline V lookup: CDR1 ENHRY, CDR2 SYGVKD. The CDR3 sequence is 13 residues long. The germline V and J ends were trimmed by 6 bases and 5 bases, with 12 bases remaining between them. CDR3 coding DNA: TGTGCCATCAGCCCGGCCATTGGAGATACGCAGTATTTT. It translates to CAISPAIGDTQYF.

This clone showed up just once. The V gene is TRBV15, the J gene TRBJ1-1; the D gene is possibly TRBD1 (5 bases). The CDR3 runs 15 residues. Germline assignment: CDR1 LNHNV and CDR2 YYDKDF (reference sequence). Trimming took off 5 bases at V and 1 base at J, with 14 bases between the two ends. CDR3 loop: CATSSPRGGNTEAFF. The CDR3 coding sequence is TGTGCCACCAGCTCCCCCCGTGGGGGGAACACTGAAGCTTTCTTT.

The chain couples TRBV27 to TRBJ1-4; D possibly corresponds to TRBD1 (5 bases). CDR3 length equals 12 residues. The germline V gene encodes CDR1 MNHEY and CDR2 SMNVEV (reference sequence). The V end was cut by 8 bases, the J end by 14 bases, with 18 bases between. CDR3 amino acids: CASGTRGGGLFF. Written as DNA, the CDR3 is TGTGCCAGCGGGACTCGGGGGGGAGGGCTGTTTTTT.

This chain joins TRBV2 and TRBJ1-2, with D possibly TRBD1 on 6 matching bases. Trimming removed 1 base at V and 3 bases at J, with 6 bases between. The CDR3 sequence is 13 residues long. Germline V gives CDR1 SNHLY, CDR2 FYNNEI. Here the CDR3 reads CASSEGTDYGYTF. The CDR3 DNA sequence: TGTGCCAGCAGTGAAGGGACAGACTATGGCTACACCTTC.

The chain joins TRBV15 to TRBJ1-2; tentatively, D is TRBD1 (6 bases). Germline-derived CDR1 and CDR2 are LNHNV and YYDKDF (reference sequence). The ends were cut back, 6 bases at V and 4 bases at J, with 18 bases in the middle. CDR3 length: 15 residues. The CDR3 region has the DNA TGTGCCACCAGGGCCCGGGGGGCCCTTAGCTATGGCTACACCTTC. Translation: CATRARGALSYGYTF. The full variable domain, with the rest looked up from reference TRBV15 and TRBJ1-2, is DAMVIQNPRYQVTQFGKPVTLSCSQTLNHNVMYWYQQKSSQAPKLLFHYYDKDFNNEADTPDNFQSRRPNTSFCFLDIRSPGLGDTAMYLCATRARGALSYGYTFGSGTRLTVV.

The chain couples TRBV5-6 to TRBJ2-7, with 7 positions matching TRBD1. Germline assignment: CDR1 SGHDT and CDR2 YYEEEE. The CDR3 sequence is 17 residues long. J was trimmed by 0 bases and V by 5 bases; bases with no gene match: 14. The CDR3 region has the DNA TGTGCCAGCAGATACGCCCCACAGGGGTCCCTCTCCTACGAGCAGTACTTC. This translates into CASRYAPQGSLSYEQYF.

This rearrangement joins TRBV6-5 to TRBJ2-5; D is perhaps TRBD1 (6 bases). Germline CDR1 is MNHEY and CDR2 is SVGAGI. The CDR3 is 13 residues long. V lost 2 bases, J lost 12 bases, and 16 bases lay in between. The CDR3 reads CASSYATGTPKYF. CDR3 in DNA: TGTGCCAGCAGTTACGCGACCGGGACACCTAAGTACTTC.

This rearrangement joins TRBV5-4 to TRBJ2-7; a weak D match, TRBD1 (5 bases). CDR1 is SGHNT, CDR2 YYREEE, per germline (reference sequence). This CDR3 is built from 14 residues. V lost 4 bases and J lost 5, with 16 bases in between. CDR3 residues: CASSPGPVGHEQYF. The CDR3, as DNA: TGTGCCAGCAGCCCCGGACCGGTGGGGCACGAGCAGTACTTC.

V is TRBV5-1 and J is TRBJ1-2, with D perhaps TRBD1 (6 bases). Germline-derived CDR1 and CDR2 are SGHRS and YFSETQ. The CDR3 has 17 residues. Trimming cost V 4 bases and J 5 bases, with 24 bases left between them. The CDR3 reads CASSPGGGQGPVYGYTF. The CDR3 DNA is TGCGCCAGCAGCCCCGGCGGGGGACAAGGCCCGGTTTATGGCTACACCTTC.

The chain joins TRBV5-1 to TRBJ1-4, with TRBD1 as a possible D gene (5 bases). Between the trimmed V and J ends, which lost 4 bases and 0 bases, there was a span of 7 bases. CDR1 and CDR2 from the germline V gene are SGHRS and YFSETQ. The CDR3 totals 14 residues. CDR3 coding DNA: TGCGCCAGCAGCCAGGGTGCAACTAATGAAAAACTGTTTTTT. It encodes CASSQGATNEKLFF.

V and J are TRBV6-5 and TRBJ1-4; D remains ambiguous. Germline V CDR1 and CDR2: MNHEY, SVGAGI. Trimming took 5 bases from V and 3 from J, leaving 13 bases between them. The CDR3 runs to 15 residues. The chain's CDR3 is CASSPGRGANEKLFF. CDR3 bases: TGTGCCAGCAGTCCCGGGCGCGGGGCTAATGAAAAACTGTTTTTT.